The 10 T cell receptor beta chains given below trace back to one sample, sequenced in a study of T cells in Graves' hyperthyroidism and ophthalmopathy. Amplified TCR beta CDR3 regions derived from RNA transcripts. First-round RT-PCR with HTBI primers amplified the TCR CDR3 region. TCRdb re-derived calls from the multiplex PCR reads in MiXCR, one entry per CDR3 protein. The sample includes roughly 250,000 distinct CDR3 sequences, approximately 21% of them seen just once. Sequences were obtained from blood. Receptors originate from a young man with Graves' ophthalmopathy.

This clonotype was seen more than once but under ten times. The V and J genes are TRBV28 and TRBJ1-2; D gene uncertain. The CDR3 runs 13 residues. V lost 3 bases and J lost 3, with 8 bases in between. From germline, CDR1 is MDHEN and CDR2 SYDVKM. The DNA for the CDR3 is TGTGCCAGCAGTTTGAGAACAGACTATGGCTACACCTTC. It codes for CASSLRTDYGYTF.

This clonotype was recorded at least ten times. The genes are TRBV12-3 or TRBV12-4 and TRBJ2-7, with D hard to call. Trimming shortened V by 4 bases and J by 1 base, and 11 bases separated the two germline ends. This CDR3 has 14 residues. The DNA of the CDR3 is TGTGCCAGCAGTTCCACCTTTTCGTCCTACGAGCAGTACTTC. This translates into CASSSTFSSYEQYF.

This clonotype was picked up many times. The CDR3 DNA is TGTGCCAGCAGTGAAGGGGCAGCCTATAATCAGCCCCAGCATTTT. Amino acid sequence: CASSEGAAYNQPQHF. V gene TRBV2 combines with J gene TRBJ1-5, with no clear D. Deletions cut 1 base from V and 4 bases from J, with 11 bases between. This CDR3 comprises 15 residues. The V gene's germline CDR1 is SNHLY and CDR2 FYNNEI. The whole variable domain, remainder taken from reference TRBV2 and TRBJ1-5, is EPEVTQTPSHQVTQMGQEVILRCVPISNHLYFYWYRQILGQKVEFLVSFYNNEISEKSEIFDDQFSVERPDGSNFTLKIRSTKLEDSAMYFCASSEGAAYNQPQHFGDGTRLSIL.

As concerns this clonotype: A much larger clonotype is one base distant, so this may be a read error. The gene calls are TRBV28 and TRBJ2-1; perhaps TRBD2 as D (5 bases). CDR3 length: 16 amino acids. CDR1 is MDHEN, CDR2 SYDVKM, per germline. The CDR3 sequence: CASGLIRRPRGNEQFF. CDR3 coding DNA: TGTGCCAGCGGTTTGATTCGGAGGCCTCGGGGAAATGAGCAGTTCTTC. Drawing the rest from reference TRBV28 and TRBJ2-1, the complete variable domain is DVKVTQSSRYLVKRTGEKVFLECVQDMDHENMFWYRQDPGLGLRLIYFSYDVKMKEKGDIPEGYSVSREKKERFSLILESASTNQTSMYLCASGLIRRPRGNEQFFGPGTRLTVL.

The CDR3 DNA reads as TGTGCCAGCAGTTACTCTGGGCAGCAAGAGACCCAGTACTTC. Translation: CASSYSGQQETQYF. The chain employs TRBV6-6 and TRBJ2-5; D not resolved. Germline V lookup: CDR1 MNHNY, CDR2 SVGAGI (reference sequence). CDR3 size: 14 residues. The V end was cut by 0 bases, the J end by 2 bases, with 7 bases between.

This clonotype showed up just once. Here the CDR3 reads CASSQGLSGTGELFF. DNA of the CDR3: TGTGCCAGCAGCCAAGGTCTCAGCGGGACCGGGGAGCTGTTTTTT. The chain combines TRBV4-2 with TRBJ2-2; tentatively, D is TRBD2 (6 bases). CDR1 LGHNA and CDR2 YNFKEQ come from the germline V gene. There are 15 residues in the CDR3. The V gene lost 1 base and the J gene lost 5 bases, with 11 bases spanning the gap.

There are many counts of this clonotype. V is TRBV2 and J is TRBJ2-1; D is ambiguous. Trimming removed 1 base from V and 0 bases from J, with 13 bases in between. Germline V CDR1 and CDR2: SNHLY, FYNNEI. The CDR3 extends over 17 amino acids. CDR3 coding DNA: TGTGCCAGCAGTGAAGGAGGCTTGTCAAGCTCCTACAATGAGCAGTTCTTC. Translated: CASSEGGLSSSYNEQFF. Looking up the rest from reference TRBV2 and TRBJ2-1 gives the full variable domain: EPEVTQTPSHQVTQMGQEVILRCVPISNHLYFYWYRQILGQKVEFLVSFYNNEISEKSEIFDDQFSVERPDGSNFTLKIRSTKLEDSAMYFCASSEGGLSSSYNEQFFGPGTRLTVL.

This clonotype was seen ten or more times. The J gene is TRBJ1-1, the V gene TRBV7-9; D ambiguous. The V end lost 1 base, the J end lost 1 base, and 4 bases lay between the germline ends. The CDR3 totals 13 residues. CDR1 is SEHNR, CDR2 FQNEAQ, per germline (reference sequence). CDR3 residues: CASSLEGNTEAFF. DNA of the CDR3: TGTGCCAGCAGCTTAGAAGGGAACACTGAAGCTTTCTTT.

This chain links TRBV5-8 with TRBJ2-2; TRBD1 aligns across 8 bases. V dropped 3 bases and J dropped 1; count of bases not matched to a gene: 2. This CDR3 spans 15 amino acids. Germline V CDR1 and CDR2: SGHTS, YDEGEE. The CDR3 loop is CASSWDRLNTGELFF. The CDR3 nucleotides are TGTGCCAGCAGCTGGGACAGGCTGAACACCGGGGAGCTGTTTTTT.

The table lists this clonotype with many counts. The chain links TRBV20-1 to TRBJ2-3; 9 bases fit TRBD2. CDR3 length: 14 amino acids. Trimming removed 0 bases from V and 9 bases from J; junction bases left unmatched: 7. The germline V gene has CDR1 DFQATT and CDR2 SNEGSKA (reference sequence). The CDR3 loop reads CSARDLRLADTQYF. Here the CDR3 DNA reads TGCAGTGCTAGAGACCTTAGACTAGCGGACACGCAGTATTTT.